The 5 T cell receptor beta chains below all came from one sample that was sequenced in a study of molecular identifiers for immune sequencing clone quantification. TCRdb redid the calling of the PCR reads with MiXCR, one entry per CDR3 protein. The sample shows hundreds of thousands of distinct CDR3 sequences, approximately 24% of them seen only once. The specimen sequenced was naive CD8+ T cells from blood, with Jurkat cell RNA spiked in. Subset given: FACS-sorted CD8+CD4-CCR7+CD45RA+ naive T cells. The receptors come from a human donor in good health. Some libraries in this study had Jurkat cell RNA spiked in.

Of note for this clonotype: A much larger clone differs by one base, so this may be a read error. This chain links TRBV7-9 with TRBJ2-7; D assignment may be TRBD1 or TRBD2 (5 bases each). The CDR3 contains 15 residues. The germline gives CDR1 SEHNR, CDR2 FQNEAQ (reference sequence). The CDR3 region is CASSPQGERAYELYF. Here the CDR3 DNA reads TGTGCCAGCAGCCCCCAGGGAGAGAGGGCCTACGAGCTGTACTTC. Supplemented by reference TRBV7-9 and TRBJ2-7, the full variable domain reads DTGVSQNPRHKITKRGQNVTFRCDPISEHNRLYWYRQTLGQGPEFLTYFQNEAQLEKSRLLSDRFSAERPKGSFSTLEIQRTEQGDSAMYLCASSPQGERAYELYFGPGTRLTVT.

This chain joins TRBV12-3 or TRBV12-4 and TRBJ2-2, with TRBD2 matching over 7 bases. The J segment lost 0 bases and the V segment lost 4 bases, leaving 5 bases of the junction unmatched. The CDR3 has 16 amino acids. CDR3 in DNA: TGTGCCAGCAGTTCGCTAGCGGCTACGAACACCGGGGAGCTGTTTTTT. This gives the protein CASSSLAATNTGELFF.

V and J are TRBV11-1 and TRBJ2-1, with D possibly being TRBD1 (5 bases). Trimming removed 0 bases at V and 3 bases at J, with 12 bases between. The germline CDR1 and CDR2 sequences are SGHAT and FQDESV (reference sequence). The CDR3 loop spans 16 amino acids. The CDR3 DNA reads as TGTGCCAGCAGCTTAGCGGGGTTGGGGCTCTACAATGAGCAGTTCTTC. As protein: CASSLAGLGLYNEQFF.

The chain combines TRBV4-3 with TRBJ2-7; 8 bases agree with TRBD2. The CDR3 is 15 amino acids. The germline gives CDR1 LGHNA, CDR2 YSLEER. V gave up 1 base and J gave up 2 bases; unmatched junction bases: 4. In nucleotides, the CDR3 is TGCGCCAGCAGCCAAGCGGCGGGAGGCGCCTACGAGCAGTACTTC. Translated, it gives CASSQAAGGAYEQYF.

This clonotype has a single count. This clone may be a read error of a much larger clone one base away. The chain couples TRBV29-1 to TRBJ2-7; the match to TRBD2 covers 8 bases. V shed 5 bases and J 4 bases; nucleotides not matched to a gene: 7. CDR1 is SQVTM and CDR2 is ANQGSEA in the germline V gene. There are 13 residues in the CDR3. The CDR3 bases are TGCAGCGTTCTCTCCGGCGGGGGGTACGAGCAGTACTTC. Residues: CSVLSGGGYEQYF.